The T cell receptor beta chain described here comes from a study of T cell responses to AZD1222 COVID-19 vaccine. Study-level points and caveats: As reported, nearly half of all spike-specific TCRs target variant regions that are unmutated. Seropositive status at baseline applied to only six AZD1222 recipients. Across the whole spike, CD4 TCRs peaked at regions 160-218 and 743-854. Rises in breadth and depth of Spike-specific TCRs came after two AZD1222 doses.

Produced via immunoSEQ multiplex PCR; TCRdb's table is partial and in-frame only. The data hold 95,000 to 130,000 clones, with roughly 85% observed a single time. Remarks on this clone: Its antigen is currently unknown.

CDR1 and CDR2 from the germline V gene are MNHEY and SVGAGI. V was pared by 0 bases and J by 6 bases, with 4 bases of the junction left unmatched. The CDR3 is made up of 15 amino acids. The receptor was isolated from an adult in good health. The chain has TRBV6-5 and TRBJ2-2, with TRBD2 matching 7 bases. Specimen: peripheral blood, collected on day 0 of MenACWY control vaccination. The DNA of the CDR3 is TGTGCCAGCAGTTACTCGCCGAGCGGGGCCGGGGAGCTGTTTTTT. Translated, it gives CASSYSPSGAGELFF.